The clone carrying this T cell receptor beta chain was observed a few times. V was shortened by 4 bases and J by 4 bases, with 7 bases between the two germline ends. Per germline, CDR1 SQVTM and CDR2 ANQGSEA. The CDR3 is made up of 11 amino acids. This sample is part of a study of blood T cells in healthy people across ages. Next came a second PCR, run for about 6 to 12 cycles, which used a sample-barcoded 5' primer along with a J-beta primer mix. Using its own MiXCR run on the 5' RACE reads, TCRdb lists one record per CDR3 protein. The sample lists some 780,000 distinct CDR3 sequences; roughly three fifths were seen once.

The clonotype originates from a man aged 35-49 years in good health. Sample: blood. The chain is built from TRBV29-1 and TRBJ2-5; D is undetermined. The CDR3 loop reads CSVVRLETQYF. As DNA, the CDR3 is TGCAGCGTTGTTCGTCTAGAGACCCAGTACTTC.